These 9 T cell receptor beta chains originate from one sample sequenced in a study of OX40 agonist ivuxolimab in advanced cancers. Produced via immunoSEQ multiplex PCR; TCRdb's table is partial and in-frame only. This table has approximately 55,000 clones, around 87% appearing once. Sequenced here: CD4+ or CD8+ T cells sorted from blood, sampled in a trial of the OX40 agonist ivuxolimab. The receptors were gathered from an adult with an advanced solid tumor such as melanoma, head and neck, liver or kidney cancer.

In DNA, the CDR3 is TGTGCCAGCTCACACCTTCAGAGGAACACTGAAGCTTTCTTT. Translated, it gives CASSHLQRNTEAFF. V usage is TRBV18 and J usage is TRBJ1-1, with D hard to call. The CDR3 contains 14 residues. V dropped 4 bases and J dropped 1 base, with 10 bases sitting between them. Germline V gene lookup returns CDR1 KGHSH and CDR2 LQKENI.

Only one count was recorded for this clone. The V and J genes are TRBV5-8 and TRBJ2-1, with a tentative D call TRBD2 (5 bases). The CDR3 has 16 residues. Deletions cut 3 bases from V and 6 bases from J, with 19 bases between. Germline V gene lookup returns CDR1 SGHTS and CDR2 YDEGEE. CDR3 nucleotides: TGTGCCAGCAGCTCCAAGGTATTAGCGCCGACCAATGAGCAGTTCTTC. Translated: CASSSKVLAPTNEQFF.

J is TRBJ1-4 and V is TRBV6-1; 7 nucleotides line up with TRBD1. The J segment lost 4 bases and the V segment lost 0 bases, leaving 2 bases of the junction unmatched. The CDR3 has 15 residues. CDR1 MNHNS and CDR2 SASEGT come from the germline V gene. The CDR3 bases are TGTGCCAGCAGTGAAGCATCAGGGGGTAATGAAAAACTGTTTTTT. The encoded protein is CASSEASGGNEKLFF.

This chain links TRBV10-1 with TRBJ2-3; TRBD2 matches at 8 bases. V shed 3 bases and J 13 bases; nucleotides not matched to a gene: 9. Germline values: CDR1 WNHNN, CDR2 SYGVQD (reference sequence). This CDR3 region has 13 residues. CDR3 sequence (DNA): TGCGCCAGCAGTGAAAGCGGAGCGGGAGTGAAGTATTTT. The encoded protein is CASSESGAGVKYF.

The chain employs TRBV15 and TRBJ1-3; D remains ambiguous. The CDR3 loop spans 13 amino acids. The germline V and J ends were trimmed by 6 bases and 0 bases, with 6 bases remaining between them. The germline V gene has CDR1 LNHNV and CDR2 YYDKDF (reference sequence). The DNA of the CDR3 is TGTGCCACCAGGACCTCCTCTGGAAACACCATATATTTT. This sequence encodes CATRTSSGNTIYF.

The chain employs TRBV5-5 and TRBJ1-1, with D maybe TRBD1 (6 bases). The CDR3 sequence is 13 residues long. Between the trimmed V and J ends, which lost 2 bases and 1 base, there was a span of 6 bases. Germline lookup yields CDR1 SGHKS and CDR2 YYEKEE (reference sequence). CDR3 loop: CASSLGGNTEAFF. Here the CDR3 DNA reads TGTGCCAGCAGCTTAGGGGGGAACACTGAAGCTTTCTTT.

This clone was seen only a few times. J is TRBJ1-3 and V is TRBV9, with 10 bases that match TRBD1. V shed 3 bases and J 2 bases; nucleotides not matched to a gene: 8. The CDR3 length is 17 residues. CDR1 is SGDLS, CDR2 YYNGEE, per germline. CDR3 in DNA: TGTGCCAGCAGCGAGGGACAGGGGTCCGGGGCTGGAAACACCATATATTTT. Protein product: CASSEGQGSGAGNTIYF.

In its sample, this clone was seen a few times. The rearrangement joins TRBV5-1 to TRBJ2-6, with D perhaps matching TRBD1 or TRBD2 (6 bases each). This CDR3 is built from 17 residues. The V gene lost 5 bases and the J gene lost 0 bases, with 15 bases spanning the gap. Germline CDR1 SGHRS, CDR2 YFSETQ. CDR3: CASSWDGGNSGANVLTF. CDR3 nucleotide sequence: TGCGCCAGCAGTTGGGACGGGGGCAACTCTGGGGCCAACGTCCTGACTTTC.

V usage is TRBV30 and J usage is TRBJ1-4; D is possibly TRBD1 (5 bases). Germline CDR1 and CDR2: GTSNPN and SVGIG (reference sequence). V lost 2 bases and J 0 bases, leaving 10 bases between the germline ends. CDR3 length: 15 residues. The DNA for the CDR3 is TGTGCCTGGAGTATTGGGACCACAACTAATGAAAAACTGTTTTTT. It specifies CAWSIGTTTNEKLFF.